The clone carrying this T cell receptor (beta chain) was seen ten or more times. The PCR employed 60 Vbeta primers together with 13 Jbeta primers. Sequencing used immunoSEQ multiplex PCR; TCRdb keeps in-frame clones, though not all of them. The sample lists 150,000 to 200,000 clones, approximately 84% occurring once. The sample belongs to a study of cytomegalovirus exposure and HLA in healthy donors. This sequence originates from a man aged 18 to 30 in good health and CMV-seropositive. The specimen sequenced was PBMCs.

DNA of the CDR3: TGTGCCACAACCGTGGGGGAGGGGGGCGGTCAGCCCCAGCATTTT. It translates to CATTVGEGGGQPQHF. The V and J genes are TRBV6-6 and TRBJ1-5; D is possibly TRBD1 (6 bases). The germline V gene has CDR1 MNHNY and CDR2 SVGAGI (reference sequence). CDR3 size: 15 residues. The V gene lost 10 bases and the J gene lost 6 bases, with 22 bases spanning the gap.